A selection of T cell receptor beta chains follows, all from one sample in a study of blood T cells in healthy people across ages. TCRdb re-called the 5' RACE reads with MiXCR, one entry per CDR3 protein. This table holds more than 800,000 distinct CDR3 sequences, more than 25% found once. The sequenced sample consisted of blood. These receptors were obtained from a woman older than 75 in good health. Each CDR3 is given with its conserved first and last residue. A D gene is named only where the DNA matches it firmly. Part of the rows lack a size; the others show once, few, many or a class for expanded clones.

d_call clone_size j_call v_call cdr3_aa cdr3_nt
- many TRBJ2-5 TRBV7-2 CASRGASQETQYF TGTGCCAGCAGGGGGGCATCTCAAGAGACCCAGTACTTC
TRBD1 many TRBJ2-7 TRBV10-3 CATAGTGWYEQYF TGTGCCACCGCCGGGACAGGTTGGTACGAGCAGTACTTC
- many TRBJ1-6 TRBV2 CASRFKTAENSPLHF TGTGCCAGCAGGTTTAAGACAGCTGAGAATTCACCCCTCCACTTT
- many TRBJ2-1 TRBV7-2 CASSLVQAYNEQFF TGTGCCAGCAGCTTAGTGCAGGCATACAATGAGCAGTTCTTC
- few TRBJ2-3 TRBV6-2/TRBV6-3 CASKSAGLNSDTQYF TGTGCCAGCAAGTCGGCAGGGTTAAATTCAGATACGCAGTATTTT
TRBD1 few TRBJ2-7 TRBV6-5 CASSYSRRQGEIF TGTGCCAGCAGTTACTCGAGGCGACAGGGGGAGATTTTC
- many TRBJ1-5 TRBV7-2 CASSLTSRDQPQHF TGTGCCAGCAGCTTAACGTCTCGAGATCAGCCCCAGCATTTT
- many TRBJ2-7 TRBV6-5 CASRESSRHEQYF TGTGCCAGCAGGGAGTCTAGTCGCCACGAGCAGTACTTC
- - TRBJ2-1 TRBV11-2 CASSPIRKSSYNEQFF TGTGCCAGCAGCCCCATCCGGAAGTCGTCCTACAATGAGCAGTTCTTC
TRBD1 - TRBJ2-2 TRBV13 CASSRGQVQAGELFF TGTGCCAGCAGTAGAGGACAGGTTCAGGCCGGGGAGCTGTTTTTT
TRBD2 - TRBJ2-7 TRBV3-1 CASREGGAGAYEQYF TGTGCCAGCAGAGAGGGAGGAGCGGGGGCCTACGAGCAGTACTTC
TRBD1 - TRBJ1-5 TRBV6-2/TRBV6-3 CEKQGLKQPQHF TGTGAAAAACAGGGGCTGAAACAGCCCCAGCATTTT
- few TRBJ2-2 TRBV27 CASSLYIPGGTGELFF TGTGCCAGCAGTTTATACATCCCAGGGGGGACCGGGGAGCTGTTTTTT
- many TRBJ2-3 TRBV12-3/TRBV12-4 CASSLLYPTSTDTQYF TGTGCCAGCAGTTTGCTATACCCAACAAGCACAGATACGCAGTATTTT
- - TRBJ1-1 TRBV12-3/TRBV12-4 CASSSALFGDTEAFF TGTGCCAGCAGTTCAGCCTTGTTCGGGGACACTGAAGCTTTCTTT
- many TRBJ2-5 TRBV20-1 CSARGFGRNQETQYF TGCAGTGCTAGAGGGTTCGGCCGGAACCAAGAGACCCAGTACTTC
- many TRBJ2-7 TRBV7-2 CASSPRLLYEQYF TGTGCCAGCAGCCCCCGACTATTATACGAGCAGTACTTC
- many TRBJ1-2 TRBV29-1 CSAGTPNNYGYTF TGCAGCGCTGGGACACCCAATAACTATGGCTACACCTTC
- few TRBJ1-4 TRBV5-1 CASSLLGDQLFF TGCGCCAGCAGCTTGTTGGGCGATCAACTGTTTTTT
- - TRBJ1-4 TRBV12-3/TRBV12-4 CASRLQGWRKLFF TGTGCCAGCAGATTACAAGGGTGGCGGAAACTGTTTTTT
- - TRBJ1-2 TRBV12-3/TRBV12-4 CASSSETTNYGYTF TGTGCCAGCAGTTCCGAGACAACTAACTATGGCTACACCTTC
TRBD2 - TRBJ2-7 TRBV13 CASSPTLAGDYEQYF TGTGCCAGCAGCCCCACTCTAGCGGGAGACTACGAGCAGTACTTC